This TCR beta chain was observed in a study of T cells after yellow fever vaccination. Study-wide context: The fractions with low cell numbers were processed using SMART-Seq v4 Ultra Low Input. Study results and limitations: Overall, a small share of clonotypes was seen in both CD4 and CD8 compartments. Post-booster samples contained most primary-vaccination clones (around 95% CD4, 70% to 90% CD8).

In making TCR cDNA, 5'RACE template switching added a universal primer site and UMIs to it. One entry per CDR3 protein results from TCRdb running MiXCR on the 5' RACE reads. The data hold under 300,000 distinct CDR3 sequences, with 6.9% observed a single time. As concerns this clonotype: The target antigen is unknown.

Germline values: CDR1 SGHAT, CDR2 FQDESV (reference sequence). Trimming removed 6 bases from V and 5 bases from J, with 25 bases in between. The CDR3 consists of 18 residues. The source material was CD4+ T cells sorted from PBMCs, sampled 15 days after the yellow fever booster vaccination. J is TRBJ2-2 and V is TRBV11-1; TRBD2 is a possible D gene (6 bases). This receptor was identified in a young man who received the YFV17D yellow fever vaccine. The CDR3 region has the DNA TGTGCCAGCAGTGCCTCCCGGGGCGGGAACTCCCCGACCGGGGAGCTGTTTTTT. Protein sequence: CASSASRGGNSPTGELFF.